Listed below are T cell receptor beta chains from one sample, sequenced in a study of T cell responses to AZD1222 COVID-19 vaccine. Data came from immunoSEQ multiplex PCR; TCRdb stores just in-frame clones and leaves some out. Found here are roughly 120,000 clones, about 85% of them singletons; the top ten hold around 4.4%. The sample in question was peripheral blood, obtained 28 days after the second AZD1222 dose. These receptor sequences come from an adult who received the AZD1222 COVID-19 vaccine. CDR3s include the opening cysteine and the closing phenylalanine or tryptophan. A D gene is named only where the DNA matches it firmly. The listing skips clone size in some rows; elsewhere it reads once, few, many or a size class.

clone_size	d_call	v_call	j_call	cdr3_aa	cdr3_nt
-	-	TRBV10-3	TRBJ2-3	CAISGDGGSSTDTQYF	TGTGCCATCAGTGGGGACGGAGGGTCTAGCACAGATACGCAGTATTTT
-	TRBD2	TRBV7-9	TRBJ2-3	CASSPGLAGGTDTQYF	TGTGCCAGCAGCCCGGGACTAGCGGGGGGGACAGATACGCAGTATTTT
-	TRBD1	TRBV6-2/TRBV6-3	TRBJ1-1	CASSSSIDRGAFF	TGTGCCAGCAGTTCCAGTATTGACAGGGGAGCTTTCTTT
-	-	TRBV4-2	TRBJ1-2	CASSQVGSGTGVTF	-
-	-	TRBV6-5	TRBJ2-6	CASNTGANVLTF	TGTGCCAGCAATACAGGGGCCAACGTCCTGACTTTC
-	-	TRBV2	TRBJ2-7	CASSEDLAGSDEQYF	TGTGCCAGCAGTGAGGATTTGGCAGGGTCAGACGAGCAGTACTTC
-	-	TRBV7-9	TRBJ1-1	CASSPRGANTEAFF	TGTGCCAGCAGCCCCCGTGGAGCGAACACTGAAGCTTTCTTT
-	-	TRBV2	TRBJ2-5	CASKLGADFQETQYF	TGTGCCAGCAAGTTAGGGGCCGACTTCCAAGAGACCCAGTACTTC
-	TRBD1	TRBV28	TRBJ1-6	CASSLLGQMTYNSPLHF	TGTGCCAGCAGTTTATTGGGACAGATGACATATAATTCACCCCTCCACTTT
-	TRBD2	TRBV30	TRBJ2-5	CAWSGRLAGAHRKETQYF	TGTGCCTGGAGTGGAAGACTAGCGGGGGCCCACAGAAAAGAGACCCAGTACTTC
-	-	TRBV7-2	TRBJ1-5	CASSLGGGAEQPQHF	TGTGCCAGCAGCTTAGGAGGGGGGGCTGAGCAGCCCCAGCATTTT
once	-	TRBV19	TRBJ1-5	CASSIGMGAPRGNQPQHF	TGTGCCAGTAGTATAGGAATGGGGGCCCCAAGGGGCAATCAGCCCCAGCATTTT
-	-	TRBV5-6	TRBJ2-2	CASSFRGRSTGELFF	TGTGCCAGCAGCTTCCGGGGGCGTAGCACCGGGGAGCTGTTTTTT
-	-	TRBV6-2/TRBV6-3	TRBJ2-5	CASSTRETQYF	TGTGCCAGCAGTACTCGGGAGACCCAGTACTTC
-	-	TRBV5-4	TRBJ1-2	CASSRAGGEANYGYTF	TGTGCCAGCAGCAGGGCTGGGGGCGAGGCCAACTATGGCTACACCTTC
-	-	TRBV3-1/TRBV3-2	TRBJ2-7	CASSQDPSAGRNEQYF	TGTGCCAGCAGCCAAGATCCCTCGGCAGGGAGGAACGAGCAGTACTTC
-	-	TRBV24-1	TRBJ2-5	CATSDNTGLGETQYF	TGTGCCACCAGTGATAACACAGGGTTGGGAGAGACCCAGTACTTC
-	-	TRBV6-1	TRBJ2-7	CASSEADPRGSAYSYEQYF	TGTGCCAGCAGTGAAGCCGACCCCCGTGGATCCGCCTACTCCTACGAGCAGTACTTC
once	-	TRBV6-2/TRBV6-3	TRBJ1-1	CASSYNPGVVNTEAFF	TGTGCCAGCAGTTACAATCCAGGGGTTGTGAACACTGAAGCTTTCTTT
-	-	TRBV30	TRBJ1-6	CAWRNKVGDAYNSPLHF	TGTGCCTGGAGGAACAAGGTGGGGGACGCCTATAATTCACCCCTCCACTTT
-	TRBD1	TRBV15	TRBJ2-3	CATSSLLPSGTVTDTQYF	TGTGCCACCAGCAGCCTCCTACCATCCGGGACAGTCACAGATACGCAGTATTTT
-	TRBD1	TRBV5-1	TRBJ1-4	CASSWDRDEKLFF	TGCGCCAGCAGCTGGGACAGGGACGAAAAACTGTTTTTT
-	-	TRBV10-2	TRBJ1-1	CASSESRGNTEAFF	TGCGCCAGCAGTGAGTCGAGGGGGAACACTGAAGCTTTCTTT
once	-	TRBV6-5	TRBJ1-6	CASSRTPAYNSPLHF	TGTGCCAGCAGCAGGACACCCGCTTATAATTCACCCCTCCACTTT
-	TRBD1	TRBV19	TRBJ2-3	CASSRQGNTDTQYF	TGTGCCAGTAGCCGACAGGGAAACACAGATACGCAGTATTTT
few	-	TRBV30	TRBJ1-4	CAWARTADEKLFF	TGTGCCTGGGCGAGGACAGCCGATGAAAAACTGTTTTTT
-	-	TRBV12-3/TRBV12-4	TRBJ1-1	CASSLTGITEAFF	TGTGCCAGCAGTTTAACAGGGATTACTGAAGCTTTCTTT